Below, 27 T cell receptor beta chains from the same sample are listed, as sequenced in a study of blood T cell repertoires in COVID-19. TCRdb's copy holds only in-frame clones and misses some; the assay was immunoSEQ multiplex PCR. The table records roughly 130,000 clones, about 79% of them present only once. Sequencing input: PBMCs or T cells enriched from blood (not recorded which). These TCRs come from a man aged 45-65 years who had recovered from COVID-19.

V is TRBV2 and J is TRBJ1-6; D unclear. The CDR3 has 16 residues. The germline V gene has CDR1 SNHLY and CDR2 FYNNEI. V dropped 6 bases and J dropped 0 bases, with 12 bases sitting between them. The DNA for the CDR3 is TGTGCCAGCAGCGCCCGACAAAGCTCCTATAATTCACCCCTCCACTTT. Protein sequence: CASSARQSSYNSPLHF.

The V and J genes are TRBV6-1 and TRBJ1-5, with 10 positions matching TRBD1. Germline CDR1 is MNHNS and CDR2 is SASEGT. V shed 4 bases and J 0 bases; nucleotides not matched to a gene: 12. The CDR3 contains 19 residues. The CDR3 nucleotides read TGTGCCAGCAGTGGGGACAGGGGAGTATATAGGTATAGCAATCAGCCCCAGCATTTT. This encodes CASSGDRGVYRYSNQPQHF.

The chain carries TRBV5-1 and TRBJ1-1; D is perhaps TRBD1 (6 bases). The V gene lost 1 base and the J gene lost 2 bases, with 9 bases spanning the gap. The CDR3 contains 14 residues. CDR1 and CDR2 from the germline V gene are SGHRS and YFSETQ. The CDR3 sequence is CASSLQGFNTEAFF. CDR3 nucleotides: TGCGCCAGCAGCTTGCAGGGGTTTAACACTGAAGCTTTCTTT.

This chain links TRBV29-1 with TRBJ2-2; 13 bases fit TRBD2. From germline, CDR1 is SQVTM and CDR2 ANQGSEA. V shed 0 bases, J shed 5 bases, and the junction held 3 bases outside the gene matches. This CDR3 contains 16 residues. This chain's CDR3 is CSVEDTSGGVTGELFF. The CDR3 coding sequence is TGCAGCGTTGAAGATACTAGCGGGGGGGTTACCGGGGAGCTGTTTTTT.

The chain is built from TRBV4-1 and TRBJ2-5; possible D gene TRBD2, 5 bases. CDR3 length: 16 amino acids. Germline loops: CDR1 MGHRA, CDR2 YSYEKL. V was clipped by 0 bases and J by 4 bases, with 15 bases between them. The DNA for the CDR3 is TGCGCCAGCAGCCAAGAGGGTTCGGGGAGAGGAGAGACCCAGTACTTC. Protein: CASSQEGSGRGETQYF.

V gene TRBV7-9 combines with J gene TRBJ1-1; D is unclear. V was cut by 5 bases and J by 11 bases, with 15 bases left in between. Germline V gene sequence: CDR1 SEHNR, CDR2 FQNEAQ (reference sequence). This CDR3 has 12 residues. For the CDR3, the DNA is TGTGCCAGCAGCCAACACGACGGGTGGGCTTTCTTT. Amino acids: CASSQHDGWAFF.

The chain couples TRBV7-2 to TRBJ1-4; no definite D call. Germline V CDR1 and CDR2: SGHTA, FQGNSA. V lost 3 bases and J lost 4, with 15 bases in between. The CDR3 is 16 amino acids. The CDR3 DNA is TGTGCCAGCAGCTTCGGTCCCTCGGTTAGTAATGAAAAACTGTTTTTT. Translated: CASSFGPSVSNEKLFF.

V is TRBV4-1 and J is TRBJ1-6; a weak D match, TRBD1 (5 bases). V was shortened by 0 bases and J by 2 bases, with 17 bases between the two germline ends. Looked up from germline, CDR1 is MGHRA and CDR2 is YSYEKL. The CDR3 sequence is 19 residues long. CDR3 protein: CASSQDRGLGGAYNSPLHF. DNA for the CDR3: TGCGCCAGCAGCCAAGATCGAGGGCTGGGGGGGGCCTATAATTCACCCCTCCACTTT.

The rearrangement uses TRBV7-8 and TRBJ1-1; D gene uncertain. Deletions cut 7 bases from V and 1 base from J, with 10 bases between. The CDR3 consists of 13 residues. Germline-derived CDR1 and CDR2 are SGHVS and FQNEAQ. In nucleotides, the CDR3 is TGTGCCAGCAAGCTTTTAAAGAACACTGAAGCTTTCTTT. Amino acids: CASKLLKNTEAFF.

This rearrangement joins TRBV4-2 to TRBJ1-4, with 10 bases aligning to TRBD1. After removal of 0 bases from V and 5 bases from J, the junction contained 0 bases not matched to a gene. This CDR3 has 15 residues. Germline V gene sequence: CDR1 LGHNA, CDR2 YNFKEQ. The CDR3 here is CASSQEGQGNEKLFF. In DNA, the CDR3 is TGTGCCAGCAGCCAAGAGGGACAGGGGAATGAAAAACTGTTTTTT.

V and J are TRBV5-1 and TRBJ2-1; 9 bases agree with TRBD1. CDR1 is SGHRS and CDR2 is YFSETQ in the germline V gene. CDR3 length: 15 residues. With 4 bases clipped from V and 5 bases from J, the junction kept 7 bases outside the gene matches. CDR3 region: CASSPRTGAHNEQFF. DNA for the CDR3: TGCGCCAGCAGCCCGCGGACAGGGGCCCACAATGAGCAGTTCTTC. Variable domain in full (rest from reference TRBV5-1 and TRBJ2-1): KAGVTQTPRYLIKTRGQQVTLSCSPISGHRSVSWYQQTPGQGLQFLFEYFSETQRNKGNFPGRFSGRQFSNSRSEMNVSTLELGDSALYLCASSPRTGAHNEQFFGPGTRLTVL.

The sample holds one count of this clone. V is TRBV30 and J is TRBJ2-5, with 9 bases aligning to TRBD2. The CDR3 has 13 amino acids. Trimming removed 2 bases from V and 5 bases from J; junction bases left unmatched: 3. Germline V gives CDR1 GTSNPN, CDR2 SVGIG (reference sequence). DNA for the CDR3: TGTGCCTGGAGTCTAGCGGGGCTGGAGACCCAGTACTTC. Its protein is CAWSLAGLETQYF.

V and J are TRBV14 and TRBJ1-2; 11 bases match TRBD1. Trimming at V came to 4 bases and at J to 10 bases, leaving 2 bases not matched to a gene. Germline V CDR1 and CDR2: SGHDN, FVKESK. There are 12 residues in the CDR3. The DNA for the CDR3 is TGTGCCAGCAGCCCGGACAGGGGGCTCTACACCTTC. Protein sequence: CASSPDRGLYTF.

This chain uses TRBV10-3 with TRBJ1-2, with D possibly TRBD1 on 6 matching bases. Germline values: CDR1 ENHRY, CDR2 SYGVKD. This CDR3 comprises 16 residues. Trimming shortened V by 3 bases and J by 0 bases, and 14 bases separated the two germline ends. As DNA, the CDR3 is TGTGCCATCAGTGATACCCTAGGACAGACTAACTATGGCTACACCTTC. It encodes CAISDTLGQTNYGYTF.

CDR3 nucleotide sequence: TGTGCCACCGTTAAGGGACAGGGGAATGAGCAGTTCTTC. It translates to CATVKGQGNEQFF. V and J are TRBV2 and TRBJ2-1; 10 nucleotides line up with TRBD1. The germline gives CDR1 SNHLY, CDR2 FYNNEI. Trimming removed 10 bases from V and 7 bases from J; junction bases left unmatched: 7. CDR3 length equals 13 residues.

The rearrangement links TRBV5-1 to TRBJ1-2; D perhaps matches TRBD1 (5 bases). Germline assignment: CDR1 SGHRS and CDR2 YFSETQ. This CDR3 is 17 amino acids long. V was clipped by 1 base and J by 0 bases, with 16 bases between them. Here the CDR3 reads CASSLSREEDPNYGYTF. CDR3 in DNA: TGCGCCAGCAGCTTGAGCAGGGAGGAAGACCCTAACTATGGCTACACCTTC.

This clone was seen only once. The V and J genes are TRBV4-1 and TRBJ2-6, with a weak D call TRBD1 (6 bases). The CDR3 is 18 residues long. Germline assignment: CDR1 MGHRA and CDR2 YSYEKL. V was trimmed by 1 base and J by 0 bases, leaving 13 bases between them. The CDR3 DNA sequence: TGCGCCAGCAGCCAAGGTGGCAGGGGAAGCTCTGGGGCCAACGTCCTGACTTTC. Its protein product is CASSQGGRGSSGANVLTF.

The chain employs TRBV10-1 and TRBJ1-6, with D unclear. The CDR3 consists of 17 residues. V was clipped by 0 bases and J by 1 base, with 10 bases between them. CDR1 WNHNN and CDR2 SYGVQD come from the germline V gene (reference sequence). This chain's CDR3 is CASSESLGLSYNSPLHF. CDR3 coding DNA: TGCGCCAGCAGTGAGTCGCTCGGGTTATCCTATAATTCACCCCTCCACTTT.

The chain couples TRBV4-3 to TRBJ1-4; 7 bases map to TRBD1. Germline trimming cut 0 bases from V and 5 bases from J; bases unmatched to any gene: 3. The CDR3 runs to 15 residues. Germline V gene lookup returns CDR1 LGHNA and CDR2 YSLEER. CDR3 amino acids: CASSQDRGQNEKLFF. CDR3 sequence (DNA): TGCGCCAGCAGCCAAGATCGGGGACAGAATGAAAAACTGTTTTTT.

This clone was counted between two and nine times. The chain carries TRBV4-3 and TRBJ2-7; TRBD1 aligns across 8 bases. This CDR3 is 14 amino acids long. The germline V gene encodes CDR1 LGHNA and CDR2 YSLEER. V lost 1 base to trimming and J lost 7 bases; unmatched junction nucleotides: 6. The CDR3 spells CASSQVRRQGEQYF. The DNA of the CDR3 is TGCGCCAGCAGCCAAGTAAGGAGACAGGGGGAGCAGTACTTC.

The V and J genes are TRBV3-1 (or the pseudogene TRBV3-2) and TRBJ2-3, with TRBD1 matching 7 bases. The CDR3 extends over 12 amino acids. Trimming cost V 10 bases and J 5 bases; bases outside gene matches: 6. Germline CDR1 is LGHDT and CDR2 is YNNKEL (reference sequence). The CDR3 region is CANETGEDTQYF. CDR3 nucleotide sequence: TGTGCCAACGAAACAGGGGAAGATACGCAGTATTTT.

This clone was detected once. The gene calls are TRBV20-1 and TRBJ1-4; tentatively, D is TRBD1 (6 bases). CDR1 and CDR2 from the germline V gene are DFQATT and SNEGSKA (reference sequence). The CDR3 runs 11 residues. Trimming took 6 bases from V and 7 from J, leaving 9 bases between them. DNA of the CDR3: TGCAGTGCCGGGGGGGCTGAAAAACTGTTTTTT. This gives the protein CSAGGAEKLFF.

V and J are TRBV11-2 and TRBJ1-4; D is possibly TRBD1 (6 bases). V shed 4 bases and J shed 7 bases, with 22 bases lying between them. The CDR3 sequence is 17 residues long. Germline V gene sequence: CDR1 SGHAT, CDR2 FQNNGV. The CDR3 sequence is CASSSPRPAGASEKLFF. CDR3 sequence (DNA): TGTGCCAGCAGCTCGCCCCGTCCAGCGGGGGCAAGTGAAAAACTGTTTTTT.

This CDR3 is CSASVQGEGSPLHF. In DNA form, the CDR3 reads TGCAGTGCTAGTGTTCAGGGCGAAGGTTCACCCCTCCACTTT. The V and J genes are TRBV20-1 and TRBJ1-6; possibly TRBD1 for D (5 bases). V was trimmed by 3 bases and J by 9 bases, leaving 15 bases between them. Germline CDR1 and CDR2: DFQATT and SNEGSKA (reference sequence). The CDR3 is 14 amino acids.

The chain uses TRBV2 and TRBJ2-3; TRBD2 aligns across 7 bases. The junction had 4 bases not matched to a gene; V was cut back by 4 bases and J by 0 bases. This CDR3 is built from 15 residues. Germline lookup yields CDR1 SNHLY and CDR2 FYNNEI. CDR3 bases: TGTGCCAGCAGTGTTGGGCGGGGGAGCACAGATACGCAGTATTTT. Translated, it gives CASSVGRGSTDTQYF.

V is TRBV6-5 and J is TRBJ1-1; no clear D. The germline V gene encodes CDR1 MNHEY and CDR2 SVGAGI. The length of the CDR3 is 13 residues. The V end was cut by 4 bases, the J end by 5 bases, with 11 bases between. CDR3 nucleotide sequence: TGTGCCAGCAGTTCGGACGGGATTACTGAAGCTTTCTTT. Encoded protein: CASSSDGITEAFF.

Here the CDR3 reads CAWTGEWEGYTF. The CDR3 nucleotides read TGTGCCTGGACGGGGGAATGGGAGGGCTACACCTTC. This chain connects TRBV30 to TRBJ1-2; D is perhaps TRBD1 (5 bases). The CDR3 runs 12 residues. CDR1 and CDR2 from the germline V gene are GTSNPN and SVGIG (reference sequence). With 4 bases removed from V and 8 bases from J, the gap between germline ends came to 14 bases.